Presented here are 24 T cell receptor beta chains from one specimen sequenced in a study of monozygotic twins with inflammatory bowel disease. Following a re-call of the 5' RACE reads, TCRdb has one entry per CDR3 protein and lacks DNA. In total, the table holds around 400,000 distinct CDR3 sequences. Sequencing input: blood. These receptors came from a human donor with ulcerative colitis or Crohn's disease, or a healthy co-twin of an affected twin (not recorded which).

This sequence joins TRBV12-3 or TRBV12-4 and TRBJ2-7; TCRdb lists TRBD1, though no DNA is available to test this call. The CDR3 sequence is 12 residues long. The CDR3 spells CASSLRQNEQYF.

The chain combines TRBV20-1 with TRBJ2-1; TCRdb picks TRBD1, but there is no DNA to check that call. The CDR3 runs 14 residues. The germline CDR1 and CDR2 sequences are DFQATT and SNEGSKA (reference sequence). CDR3 loop: CSALDRDLYNEQFF.

The chain uses TRBV10-3 and TRBJ1-5. CDR1 and CDR2 (germline): ENHRY, SYGVKD. CDR3 size: 13 residues. The CDR3 loop reads CAISEDAFQPQHF.

CDR3 amino acids: CASSSGRQGTQYF. J is TRBJ2-5 and V is TRBV5-6; TCRdb lists TRBD1, though no DNA is available to test this call. In germline, CDR1 is SGHDT, CDR2 YYEEEE. CDR3 length: 13 amino acids.

The chain recombines TRBV7-2 with TRBJ2-7; TCRdb's assignment of TRBD1 cannot be checked, as there is no DNA. There are 14 residues in the CDR3. Germline CDR1 reads SGHTA; CDR2 reads FQGNSA. The CDR3 spells CASSLGRGVYEQYF.

CDR3 sequence: CASRGSGEQYF. The chain combines TRBV3-1 with TRBJ2-7; no DNA is available, so the TRBD1 call from TCRdb remains unchecked. Per germline, CDR1 LGHDT and CDR2 YNNKEL (reference sequence). The CDR3 runs 11 residues.

V and J are TRBV20-1 and TRBJ2-1; TCRdb outputs TRBD2, but without DNA this stays unchecked. Germline V gene data show CDR1 as DFQATT and CDR2 as SNEGSKA (reference sequence). The CDR3 sequence is 15 residues long. The CDR3 here is CSASTSGGPYNEQFF.

The CDR3 loop is CSARGGHGYTF. The chain is built from TRBV20-1 and TRBJ1-2; TCRdb picks TRBD1, but there is no DNA to check that call. CDR3 length: 11 amino acids. Per the germline V gene, CDR1 is DFQATT and CDR2 is SNEGSKA (reference sequence).

The chain is built from TRBV30 and TRBJ2-6; as DNA is missing, the TRBD1 call by TCRdb cannot be tested. Per germline, CDR1 GTSNPN and CDR2 SVGIG (reference sequence). The CDR3 consists of 17 residues. CDR3 amino acids: CAWSGTGGSSGANVLTF.

The gene calls are TRBV15 and TRBJ1-1; TCRdb reports TRBD1, a call that lacks DNA to check it against. This CDR3 region has 16 residues. Germline CDR1 is LNHNV and CDR2 is YYDKDF (reference sequence). The CDR3 loop reads CATSRETGMLNTEAFF.

This chain joins TRBV27 and TRBJ1-1; TCRdb's D call, TRBD1, is unchecked because there is no DNA. CDR3 size: 13 residues. Germline values: CDR1 MNHEY, CDR2 SMNVEV (reference sequence). The CDR3: CASRRGMNTEAFF.

V gene TRBV6-6 combines with J gene TRBJ1-1. This CDR3 has 13 residues. Per germline, CDR1 MNHNY and CDR2 SVGAGI (reference sequence). CDR3 sequence: CASSYSDRGIAFF.

The chain employs TRBV7-9 and TRBJ2-1. The length of the CDR3 is 17 residues. CDR1 SEHNR and CDR2 FQNEAQ come from the germline V gene (reference sequence). CDR3 protein: CASSLVHRHRDYNEQFF. The full variable domain, rest sourced from reference TRBV7-9 and TRBJ2-1, is DTGVSQNPRHKITKRGQNVTFRCDPISEHNRLYWYRQTLGQGPEFLTYFQNEAQLEKSRLLSDRFSAERPKGSFSTLEIQRTEQGDSAMYLCASSLVHRHRDYNEQFFGPGTRLTVL.

The chain joins TRBV6-1 to TRBJ2-1; TCRdb names TRBD2, which stays unverified in the absence of DNA. Germline V CDR1 and CDR2: MNHNS, SASEGT. The CDR3 runs 14 residues. Here the CDR3 reads CASSVGGAKNEQFF.

The J gene is TRBJ2-7, the V gene TRBV20-1; checking the TCRdb D call of TRBD2 is not possible without DNA. CDR3 size: 13 residues. Germline lookup yields CDR1 DFQATT and CDR2 SNEGSKA (reference sequence). The CDR3 here is CSAQSGGAYEQYF.

The V gene is TRBV13, the J gene TRBJ2-1. CDR1 is PRHDT and CDR2 is FYEKMQ in the germline V gene (reference sequence). The CDR3 runs to 16 residues. CDR3 sequence: CASSLGTISSYNEQFF.

The chain joins TRBV5-1 to TRBJ2-7; no DNA is available, so the TRBD1 call from TCRdb remains unchecked. The germline gives CDR1 SGHRS, CDR2 YFSETQ. This CDR3 is 17 amino acids long. The CDR3 region is CASSGYIGTGTTYEQYF.

This chain links TRBV4-3 with TRBJ1-1. Germline V gene sequence: CDR1 LGHNA, CDR2 YSLEER. The CDR3 is 14 amino acids. The CDR3 is CASSRGGLNTEAFF.

The CDR3 loop is CSAPRMGTQYF. The chain couples TRBV20-1 to TRBJ2-5; TCRdb picks TRBD1, but there is no DNA to check that call. Germline V gene data show CDR1 as DFQATT and CDR2 as SNEGSKA (reference sequence). There are 11 residues in the CDR3.

The gene calls are TRBV4-3 and TRBJ1-3. The length of the CDR3 is 16 residues. CDR1 and CDR2 (germline): LGHNA, YSLEER. The CDR3 reads CASSPYLGAPGNTIYF.

The J gene is TRBJ2-7, the V gene TRBV7-6; TCRdb designates TRBD2, a call that cannot be tested without DNA. The germline CDR1 and CDR2 sequences are SGHVS and FNYEAQ. The CDR3 runs to 16 residues. The CDR3 sequence: CASSLAPSGNSYEQYF.

CDR3: CASSPPRRAHGTQYF. V is TRBV13 and J is TRBJ2-3; TCRdb picks TRBD1, but there is no DNA to check that call. The germline V gene has CDR1 PRHDT and CDR2 FYEKMQ (reference sequence). The CDR3 is made up of 15 amino acids.

This chain links TRBV28 with TRBJ2-7. The CDR3 spans 14 residues. Germline values: CDR1 MDHEN, CDR2 SYDVKM. CDR3 protein: CASSFGLSAYEQYF.

The chain recombines TRBV7-9 with TRBJ1-3; TCRdb's assignment of TRBD1 cannot be checked, as there is no DNA. This CDR3 contains 16 residues. Germline-derived CDR1 and CDR2 are SEHNR and FQNEAQ (reference sequence). CDR3 in amino acids: CASSLADWERRNTIYF.